This T cell receptor (beta chain) was sequenced during a study of cytomegalovirus exposure and HLA in healthy donors. PCR used 60 Vbeta primers and 13 Jbeta primers. Profiling relied on immunoSEQ multiplex PCR, and the TCRdb table lists in-frame clones only, not all of them. The sample yields some 130,000 clones, 60% to 80% seen once. V was shortened by 0 bases and J by 0 bases, with 5 bases between the two germline ends. The CDR3 is made up of 15 amino acids. Per germline, CDR1 LGHNA and CDR2 YSLEER. V is TRBV4-3 and J is TRBJ1-4, with D possibly being TRBD1 (5 bases). Input material: PBMCs. This TCR derives from a male donor in good health and CMV-seronegative. The CDR3 here is CASSQETATNEKLFF. The CDR3 DNA sequence: TGCGCCAGCAGCCAAGAGACAGCAACTAATGAAAAACTGTTTTTT.